This T cell receptor beta chain is from a study of identical twins. The germline V gene encodes CDR1 KGHSH and CDR2 LQKENI. V shed 3 bases and J 6 bases; nucleotides not matched to a gene: 6. The length of the CDR3 is 17 residues. General study points: Because invariant MAIT and iNKT cells could be present, zero-insertion analyses could be partly confounded. Fewer insertions were carried by abundant cord blood beta clonotypes, but none was seen in memory repertoires. Within twin pairs, the out-of-frame alpha sequences they shared showed excess low generation probability. Without tracking the same donors, conclusions rested on cross-sectional statistical analysis.

Each CDR3 protein gets one entry after TCRdb re-called the 5' RACE reads with MiXCR. Of roughly 1,500,000 distinct CDR3 sequences listed, roughly 35% are singletons. A word on this clonotype: The antigen is undetermined.

Material for sequencing was cord blood. The rearrangement joins TRBV18 to TRBJ2-1, with 15 bases matching TRBD2. This TCR came from a newborn girl in good health. CDR3 nucleotide sequence: TGTGCCAGCTCACCCTGGACTAGCGGGGGGGCCAGCAATGAGCAGTTCTTC. Its translation: CASSPWTSGGASNEQFF.